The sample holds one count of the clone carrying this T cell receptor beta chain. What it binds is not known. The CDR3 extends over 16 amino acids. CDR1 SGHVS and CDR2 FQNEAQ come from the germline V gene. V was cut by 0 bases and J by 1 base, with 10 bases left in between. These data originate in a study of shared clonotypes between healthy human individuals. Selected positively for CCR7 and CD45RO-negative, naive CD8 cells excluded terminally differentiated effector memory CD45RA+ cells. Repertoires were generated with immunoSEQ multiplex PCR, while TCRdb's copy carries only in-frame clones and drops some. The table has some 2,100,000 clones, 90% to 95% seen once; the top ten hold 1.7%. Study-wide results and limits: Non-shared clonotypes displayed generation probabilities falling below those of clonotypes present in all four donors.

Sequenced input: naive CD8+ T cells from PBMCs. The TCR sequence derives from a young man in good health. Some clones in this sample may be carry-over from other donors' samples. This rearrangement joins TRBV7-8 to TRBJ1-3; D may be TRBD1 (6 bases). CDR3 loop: CASSLAGGASGNTIYF. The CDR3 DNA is TGTGCCAGCAGCTTAGCGGGGGGCGCGTCTGGAAACACCATATATTTT.